These 26 T cell receptor beta chains came from one sample sequenced in a study of CD8+ T cells in alopecia areata. After isolation, RNA underwent reverse transcription to generate cDNA as the sequencing template. Libraries were prepared by immunoSEQ multiplex PCR; TCRdb keeps only in-frame clonotypes and omits some of them. The sample consists of approximately 160,000 clones, less than 70% of them appearing once. Treatment meaning: oral pan-JAK inhibitor, 5-10 mg twice daily. This specimen consisted of CD4+ T cells sorted from blood, obtained at week 24, from a patient treated with tofacitinib. These receptors were taken from a human donor with alopecia areata.

The chain joins TRBV29-1 to TRBJ1-1, with D perhaps matching TRBD1 (6 bases). The CDR3 covers 13 residues. Germline CDR1 is SQVTM and CDR2 is ANQGSEA. Trimming left V 7 bases short and J 4 bases short, with 16 bases between. CDR3 region: CSACVGACTEAFF. DNA for the CDR3: TGCAGCGCCTGTGTGGGGGCCTGCACTGAAGCTTTCTTT.

This chain links TRBV4-1 with TRBJ2-3; 8 bases map to TRBD2. Germline V gene data show CDR1 as MGHRA and CDR2 as YSYEKL. This CDR3 contains 18 residues. J was trimmed by 0 bases and V by 0 bases; bases with no gene match: 8. This CDR3 reads CASSQDPPLAVSTDTQYF. CDR3 nucleotide sequence: TGCGCCAGCAGCCAAGACCCCCCACTAGCGGTGAGCACAGATACGCAGTATTTT.

The chain combines TRBV5-6 with TRBJ1-2; a weak D match, TRBD1 (6 bases). In germline, CDR1 is SGHDT, CDR2 YYEEEE. The CDR3 contains 13 residues. V lost 2 bases, J lost 5 bases, and 10 bases lay in between. The CDR3 sequence is CASSLGQLYGYTF. The CDR3 DNA sequence: TGTGCCAGCAGCTTAGGACAGTTATATGGCTACACCTTC.

This clone was seen more than once but under ten times. The chain recombines TRBV18 with TRBJ2-1; the D gene is possibly TRBD2 (6 bases). CDR3 size: 13 residues. The germline V gene has CDR1 KGHSH and CDR2 LQKENI. The V end was cut by 6 bases, the J end by 8 bases, with 14 bases between. CDR3 residues: CASSPTRSDEQFF. CDR3 nucleotides: TGTGCCAGCTCCCCGACTAGATCCGATGAGCAGTTCTTC.

J is TRBJ2-7 and V is TRBV30; possible D gene TRBD2, 5 bases. Germline V gives CDR1 GTSNPN, CDR2 SVGIG (reference sequence). The CDR3 loop spans 12 amino acids. The V gene lost 1 base and the J gene lost 1 base, with 5 bases spanning the gap. CDR3 amino acids: CAWSGESYEQYF. Here the CDR3 DNA reads TGTGCCTGGAGTGGGGAGTCCTACGAGCAGTACTTC.

This clone was observed a single time. The chain uses TRBV5-6 and TRBJ2-1, with no clear D. Germline-derived CDR1 and CDR2 are SGHDT and YYEEEE. This CDR3 is 14 amino acids long. Trimming removed 2 bases from V and 3 bases from J, with 9 bases in between. The CDR3 is CASSFRRGYNEQFF. The CDR3 DNA sequence: TGTGCCAGCAGCTTTCGTCGCGGCTACAATGAGCAGTTCTTC. The complete variable domain, with remaining parts taken from reference TRBV5-6 and TRBJ2-1, reads DAGVTQSPTHLIKTRGQQVTLRCSPKSGHDTVSWYQQALGQGPQFIFQYYEEEERQRGNFPDRFSGHQFPNYSSELNVNALLLGDSALYLCASSFRRGYNEQFFGPGTRLTVL.

This clone was observed at least ten times. J is TRBJ2-5 and V is TRBV15; TRBD1 is a possible D gene (5 bases). The V gene's germline CDR1 is LNHNV and CDR2 YYDKDF (reference sequence). This CDR3 spans 13 amino acids. The ends were cut back, 4 bases at V and 4 bases at J, with 10 bases in the middle. For the CDR3, the DNA is TGTGCCACCAGCAAGGGGCTTACAGAGACCCAGTACTTC. Protein: CATSKGLTETQYF.

This clone was found a few times. This chain links TRBV30 with TRBJ2-5, with TRBD1 matching 10 bases. The DNA end lines up better with TRBJ2-7; the J call may be wrong. The CDR3 is made up of 14 amino acids. Germline CDR1 and CDR2: GTSNPN and SVGIG (reference sequence). The CDR3 reads CAWRRQGAAYEQYF. The CDR3 DNA sequence: TGTGCCTGGCGGAGACAGGGGGCGGCCTACGAGCAGTACTTC.

V and J are TRBV11-3 and TRBJ2-7, with TRBD1 as a possible D gene (5 bases). This CDR3 contains 16 residues. Germline-derived CDR1 and CDR2 are SGHNT and YENEEA. The V gene lost 1 base and the J gene lost 4 bases, with 17 bases spanning the gap. The chain's CDR3 is CASSLAFAGKTYEQYF. In nucleotides, the CDR3 is TGTGCCAGCAGCTTAGCGTTTGCAGGGAAGACTTACGAGCAGTACTTC.

This clone has just a few counts. The chain combines TRBV29-1 with TRBJ2-3; D ambiguous. In germline, CDR1 is SQVTM, CDR2 ANQGSEA. Trimming took off 4 bases at V and 1 base at J, with 12 bases between the two ends. The CDR3 runs 14 residues. CDR3 DNA: TGCAGCGTTGCTAGGTCAGGAGGCACAGATACGCAGTATTTT. It encodes CSVARSGGTDTQYF.

Only one count was recorded for this clone. V gene TRBV30 combines with J gene TRBJ1-6; maybe TRBD1 (6 bases). The CDR3 is 14 residues long. Trimming cost V 4 bases and J 6 bases, with 13 bases left between them. Germline loops: CDR1 GTSNPN, CDR2 SVGIG (reference sequence). CDR3 in amino acids: CAWNSQGLNSPLHF. CDR3 bases: TGTGCCTGGAATAGTCAGGGGCTTAATTCACCCCTCCACTTT.

This sequence joins TRBV2 and TRBJ2-3; TRBD2 might be the D (5 bases). This CDR3 spans 11 amino acids. Between the trimmed V and J ends, which lost 6 bases and 9 bases, there was a span of 10 bases. Looked up from germline, CDR1 is SNHLY and CDR2 is FYNNEI. The CDR3 DNA reads as TGTGCCAGCAGAGGAGGTCAGACGCAGTATTTT. It translates to CASRGGQTQYF.

The rearrangement links TRBV29-1 to TRBJ1-1; 9 bases agree with TRBD1. CDR1 SQVTM and CDR2 ANQGSEA come from the germline V gene. Trimming at V came to 1 base and at J to 5 bases, leaving 5 bases not matched to a gene. The CDR3 consists of 14 residues. CDR3 DNA: TGCAGCGTTGAAGTCGGGACAGGGAATACTGAAGCTTTCTTT. Translating it yields CSVEVGTGNTEAFF.

This clone showed up just once. This chain links TRBV10-3 with TRBJ2-3; TRBD2 agrees at 7 bases. The CDR3 contains 14 residues. The germline gives CDR1 ENHRY, CDR2 SYGVKD. The V gene end was trimmed by 6 bases and the J gene end by 0 bases; junction bases not matched to a gene: 3. CDR3 protein: CAIRRDYSTDTQYF. The DNA for the CDR3 is TGTGCCATCAGGCGGGACTATAGCACAGATACGCAGTATTTT.

This clone was recorded a few times. Other nucleotide sequences in the sample specify the same CDR3. J is TRBJ1-1 and V is TRBV30; D is unclear. The V end lost 0 bases, the J end lost 2 bases, and 7 bases lay between the germline ends. The CDR3 is made up of 13 amino acids. Germline V lookup: CDR1 GTSNPN, CDR2 SVGIG (reference sequence). The CDR3 reads CAWSVKGNTEAFF. In DNA, the CDR3 is TGTGCCTGGAGTGTAAAGGGAAACACTGAAGCTTTCTTT.

The chain is built from TRBV7-9 and TRBJ2-7; 9 positions agree with TRBD2. The CDR3 loop spans 16 amino acids. The junction had 13 bases not matched to a gene; V was cut back by 5 bases and J by 5 bases. Germline V gives CDR1 SEHNR, CDR2 FQNEAQ (reference sequence). CDR3 in DNA: TGTGCCAGCAGCGCCCCGGCGGGGGGGCCTGGGCACGAGCAGTACTTC. Its translation: CASSAPAGGPGHEQYF.

This clone was observed a handful of times. The chain couples TRBV30 to TRBJ2-3, with 12 bases identical to TRBD2. CDR1 is GTSNPN and CDR2 is SVGIG in the germline V gene (reference sequence). The CDR3 has 15 amino acids. J was trimmed by 4 bases and V by 3 bases; bases with no gene match: 5. CDR3 residues: CAWSQTSGGADTQYF. The CDR3 DNA is TGTGCCTGGAGCCAGACTAGCGGGGGTGCAGATACGCAGTATTTT.

In this sample, this clone turned up once. This chain links TRBV5-1 with TRBJ2-3; D is possibly TRBD1 (5 bases). The V gene lost 4 bases and the J gene lost 2 bases, with 11 bases spanning the gap. CDR1 and CDR2 from the germline V gene are SGHRS and YFSETQ. CDR3 size: 14 residues. CDR3 sequence (DNA): TGCGCCAGCAGCCCCGGACAAATCACAGATACGCAGTATTTT. Its translation is CASSPGQITDTQYF.

This rearrangement joins TRBV11-3 to TRBJ2-7, with 9 bases fitting TRBD1. Germline V CDR1 and CDR2: SGHNT, YENEEA. There are 15 residues in the CDR3. The V segment lost 3 bases and the J segment 0 bases; nucleotides outside the gene matches: 3. CDR3 in amino acids: CASSFATGGSYEQYF. CDR3 bases: TGTGCCAGCAGCTTCGCGACAGGGGGCTCCTACGAGCAGTACTTC.

The genes are TRBV2 and TRBJ1-5, with a weak D call TRBD1 (5 bases). The germline V gene encodes CDR1 SNHLY and CDR2 FYNNEI. This CDR3 comprises 12 residues. Trimming removed 7 bases from V and 2 bases from J, with 6 bases in between. The DNA for the CDR3 is TGTGCCAGCACACAGGGCAATCAGCCCCAGCATTTT. Translated, it gives CASTQGNQPQHF.

The chain combines TRBV29-1 with TRBJ2-5; a weak D match, TRBD2 (5 bases). The germline gives CDR1 SQVTM, CDR2 ANQGSEA. CDR3 length: 12 amino acids. Trimming cost V 3 bases and J 7 bases, with 12 bases left between them. This CDR3 is CSVEEAGRTQYF. The CDR3 nucleotides are TGCAGCGTTGAGGAGGCCGGGCGGACCCAGTACTTC. Complete variable domain (other parts from reference TRBV29-1 and TRBJ2-5): SAVISQKPSRDICQRGTSLTIQCQVDSQVTMMFWYRQQPGQSLTLIATANQGSEATYESGFVIDKFPISRPNLTFSTLTVSNMSPEDSSIYLCSVEEAGRTQYFGPGTRLLVL.

This clone was seen a few times. V is TRBV7-2 and J is TRBJ1-5; 9 bases line up with TRBD1. V dropped 5 bases and J dropped 0; count of bases not matched to a gene: 5. CDR1 and CDR2 (germline): SGHTA, FQGNSA. This CDR3 comprises 16 residues. In DNA form, the CDR3 reads TGTGCCAGCAGCCCAGGGACAGGGCTTAGCAATCAGCCCCAGCATTTT. Protein: CASSPGTGLSNQPQHF. Full variable domain (missing parts from reference TRBV7-2 and TRBJ1-5): GAGVSQSPSNKVTEKGKDVELRCDPISGHTALYWYRQSLGQGLEFLIYFQGNSAPDKSGLPSDRFSAERTGGSVSTLTIQRTQQEDSAVYLCASSPGTGLSNQPQHFGDGTRLSIL.

The chain couples TRBV10-3 to TRBJ2-1; TRBD1 aligns across 9 bases. The CDR3 covers 14 residues. In germline, CDR1 is ENHRY, CDR2 SYGVKD. V lost 0 bases to trimming and J lost 9 bases; unmatched junction nucleotides: 3. CDR3 amino acids: CAISESRDRAEQFF. The CDR3 nucleotides are TGTGCCATCAGTGAGTCGAGGGACAGGGCTGAGCAGTTCTTC.

On this clone itself: Within the sample, other DNA sequences also encode this same CDR3. J is TRBJ1-1 and V is TRBV29-1; 7 bases are shared with TRBD1. The CDR3 length is 14 residues. Germline V gene data show CDR1 as SQVTM and CDR2 as ANQGSEA. The J segment lost 5 bases and the V segment lost 8 bases, leaving 14 bases of the junction unmatched. The CDR3 region is CSSGSPGGLTEAFF. The DNA for the CDR3 is TGCAGCTCCGGGTCTCCAGGGGGGTTAACTGAAGCTTTCTTT.

V and J are TRBV30 and TRBJ2-5; 7 nucleotides align to TRBD1. With 3 bases clipped from V and 7 bases from J, the junction kept 11 bases outside the gene matches. Per germline, CDR1 GTSNPN and CDR2 SVGIG (reference sequence). The CDR3 contains 14 residues. For the CDR3, the DNA is TGTGCCTGGAGCGGGGCCGGGACAGCCGGGACCCAGTACTTC. Its protein is CAWSGAGTAGTQYF.

The chain employs TRBV27 and TRBJ1-2, with D tentatively TRBD1 (5 bases). Germline CDR1 is MNHEY and CDR2 is SMNVEV (reference sequence). The length of the CDR3 is 13 residues. This chain's CDR3 is CATRGPLNYGYTF. The DNA of the CDR3 is TGTGCTACCCGGGGCCCCCTTAACTATGGCTACACCTTC.